The sequence of this TCR beta chain was determined in a study of regulatory and conventional T cells in RAG deficiency. General study results and limits: RAG-deficient patients showed markedly lower Shannon entropy and higher Simpson indices than control T-cell subsets. Patient subsets had shorter CDR3s; Omenn Treg-Tconv overlap exceeded 90%. In Omenn syndrome, sorted "Tregs" may be peripherally activated cells.

This CDR3 has 11 residues. V was clipped by 7 bases and J by 10 bases, with 10 bases between them. Germline CDR1 and CDR2: SGHAT and FQDESV (reference sequence). This table comes from immunoSEQ multiplex PCR, and its TCRdb copy is limited to in-frame clones, with some not included. The repertoire holds around 37,000 clones, roughly 90% seen once, with around 13% in the top ten. Regarding this clone: The antigen is not known.

A further study also used this sample, focusing on regulatory T cells. That study reports: The PCR used 52 TRBV and 13 TRBJ primers. Regulatory T cells showed the strongest V-J pair restriction and V/J gene skewing among patient repertoires.

The V and J genes are TRBV11-1 and TRBJ2-2; no clear D gene. This TCR was sampled from a human donor in good health. The sample taken for sequencing was CD8+ T cells sorted from blood. CDR3 nucleotide sequence: TGTGCCAGCACCAATGGAGAGGAGCTGTTTTTT. Amino acids: CASTNGEELFF.